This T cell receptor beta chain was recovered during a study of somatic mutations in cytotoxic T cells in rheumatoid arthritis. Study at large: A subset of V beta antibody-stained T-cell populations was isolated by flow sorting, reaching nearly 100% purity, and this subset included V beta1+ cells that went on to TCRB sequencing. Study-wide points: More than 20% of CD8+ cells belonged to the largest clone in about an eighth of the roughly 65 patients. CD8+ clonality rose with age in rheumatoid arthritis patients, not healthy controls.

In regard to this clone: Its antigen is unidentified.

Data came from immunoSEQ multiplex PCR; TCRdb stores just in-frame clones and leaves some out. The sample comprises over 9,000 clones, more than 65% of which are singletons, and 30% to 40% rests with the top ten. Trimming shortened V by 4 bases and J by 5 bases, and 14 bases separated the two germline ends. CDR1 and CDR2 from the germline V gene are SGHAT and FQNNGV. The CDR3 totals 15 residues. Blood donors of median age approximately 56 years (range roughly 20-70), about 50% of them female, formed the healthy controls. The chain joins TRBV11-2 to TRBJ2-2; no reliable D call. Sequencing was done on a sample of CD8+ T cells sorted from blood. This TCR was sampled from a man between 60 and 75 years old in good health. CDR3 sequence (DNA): TGTGCCAGCAGCTCCTCGGCCGCGCGAACCGGGGAGCTGTTTTTT. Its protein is CASSSSAARTGELFF.